This T cell receptor beta chain was captured by sequencing in a study of cytomegalovirus exposure and HLA in healthy donors. Study background: Genotyping showed roughly 83% of some 400 donors falling in the Caucasian-associated ancestry cluster. Whole-study findings and limits: CMV serostatus was the only immune exposure information that was available. Both high specificity and high sensitivity reportedly marked the classifier's diagnosis of cytomegalovirus status.

The PCR was carried out with 60 Vbeta primers and 13 Jbeta primers. Sequencing used immunoSEQ multiplex PCR; TCRdb keeps in-frame clones, though not all of them. The repertoire holds tens of thousands of clones, with around 70% as singletons. Germline loops: CDR1 KGHSH, CDR2 LQKENI. The CDR3 contains 15 residues. The V gene lost 3 bases and the J gene lost 6 bases, with 18 bases spanning the gap. Regarding this clone: Its antigen is not known.

At collection, donors were nominally healthy, but unrecorded immune exposures were probable. The origin of this receptor is a woman in her 30s in good health and CMV-seronegative. The chain is built from TRBV18 and TRBJ2-7; D is uncertain. The sequencing sample was made of PBMCs. The CDR3 is CASSPLIYPRGEQYF. The DNA for the CDR3 is TGTGCCAGCTCACCCTTGATCTACCCCCGAGGCGAGCAGTACTTC. Supplemented by reference TRBV18 and TRBJ2-7, the full variable domain reads NAGVMQNPRHLVRRRGQEARLRCSPMKGHSHVYWYRQLPEEGLKFMVYLQKENIIDESGMPKERFSAEFPKEGPSILRIQQVVRGDSAAYFCASSPLIYPRGEQYFGPGTRLTVT.